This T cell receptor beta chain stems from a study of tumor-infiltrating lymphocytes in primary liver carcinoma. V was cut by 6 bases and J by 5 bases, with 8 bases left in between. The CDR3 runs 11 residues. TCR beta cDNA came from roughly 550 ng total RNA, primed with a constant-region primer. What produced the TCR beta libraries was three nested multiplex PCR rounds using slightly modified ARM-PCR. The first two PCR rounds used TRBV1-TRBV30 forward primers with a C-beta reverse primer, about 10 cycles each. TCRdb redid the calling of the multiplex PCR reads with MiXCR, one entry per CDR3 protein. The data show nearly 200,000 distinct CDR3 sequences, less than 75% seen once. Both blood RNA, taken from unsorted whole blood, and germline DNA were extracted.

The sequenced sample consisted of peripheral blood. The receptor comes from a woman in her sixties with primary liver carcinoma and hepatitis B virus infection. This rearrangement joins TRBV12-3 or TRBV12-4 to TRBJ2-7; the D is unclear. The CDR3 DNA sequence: TGTGCCAGCAGAAGTACAAACGAGCAGTACTTC. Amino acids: CASRSTNEQYF.